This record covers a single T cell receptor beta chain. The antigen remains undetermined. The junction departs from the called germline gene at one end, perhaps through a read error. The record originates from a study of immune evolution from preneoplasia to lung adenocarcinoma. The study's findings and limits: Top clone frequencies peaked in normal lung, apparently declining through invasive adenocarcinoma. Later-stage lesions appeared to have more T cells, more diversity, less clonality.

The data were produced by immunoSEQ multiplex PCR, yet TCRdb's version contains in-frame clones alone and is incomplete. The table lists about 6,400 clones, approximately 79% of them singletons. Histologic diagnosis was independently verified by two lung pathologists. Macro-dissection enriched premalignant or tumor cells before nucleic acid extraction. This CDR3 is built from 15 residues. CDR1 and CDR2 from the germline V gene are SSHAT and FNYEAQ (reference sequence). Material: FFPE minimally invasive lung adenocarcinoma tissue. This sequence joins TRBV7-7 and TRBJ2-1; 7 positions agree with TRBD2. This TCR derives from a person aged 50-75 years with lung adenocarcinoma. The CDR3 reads CASSPGLSGTDEQFF. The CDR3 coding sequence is TGTGCTAGCAGCCCGGGACTATCCGGAACCGATGAGCAGTTCTTC.